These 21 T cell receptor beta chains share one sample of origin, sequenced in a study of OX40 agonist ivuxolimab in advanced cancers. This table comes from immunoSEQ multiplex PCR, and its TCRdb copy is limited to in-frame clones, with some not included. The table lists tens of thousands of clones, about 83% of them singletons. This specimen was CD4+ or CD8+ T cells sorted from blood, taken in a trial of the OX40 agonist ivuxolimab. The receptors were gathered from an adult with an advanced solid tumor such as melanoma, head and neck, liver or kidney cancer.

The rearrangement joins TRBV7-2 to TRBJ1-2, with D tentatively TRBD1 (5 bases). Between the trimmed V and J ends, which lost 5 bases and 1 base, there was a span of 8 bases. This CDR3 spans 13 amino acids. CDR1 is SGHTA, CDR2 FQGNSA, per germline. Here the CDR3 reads CASSRRVNYGYTF. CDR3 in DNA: TGTGCCAGCAGCCGCAGGGTTAACTATGGCTACACCTTC.

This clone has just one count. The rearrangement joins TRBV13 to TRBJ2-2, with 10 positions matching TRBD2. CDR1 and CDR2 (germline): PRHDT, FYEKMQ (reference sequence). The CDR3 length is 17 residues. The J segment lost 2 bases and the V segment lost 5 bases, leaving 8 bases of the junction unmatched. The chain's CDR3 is CASSPTGLAANTGELFF. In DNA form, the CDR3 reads TGTGCCAGCAGCCCAACCGGACTAGCGGCTAACACCGGGGAGCTGTTTTTT. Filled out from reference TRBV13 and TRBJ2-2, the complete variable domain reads AAGVIQSPRHLIKEKRETATLKCYPIPRHDTVYWYQQGPGQDPQFLISFYEKMQSDKGSIPDRFSAQQFSDYHSELNMSSLELGDSALYFCASSPTGLAANTGELFFGEGSRLTVL.

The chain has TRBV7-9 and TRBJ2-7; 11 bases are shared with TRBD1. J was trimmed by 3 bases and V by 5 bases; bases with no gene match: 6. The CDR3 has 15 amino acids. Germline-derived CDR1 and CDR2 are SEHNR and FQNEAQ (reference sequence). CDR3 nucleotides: TGTGCCAGCAGCCGGGACAGGGGGGACGGCTACGAGCAGTACTTC. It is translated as CASSRDRGDGYEQYF.

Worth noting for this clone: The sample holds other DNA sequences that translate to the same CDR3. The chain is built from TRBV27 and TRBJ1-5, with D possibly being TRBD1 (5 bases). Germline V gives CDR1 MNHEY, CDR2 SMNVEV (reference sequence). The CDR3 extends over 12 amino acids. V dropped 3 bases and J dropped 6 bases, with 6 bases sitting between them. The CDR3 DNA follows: TGTGCCAGCAGTTTGCAGGGTCAGCCCCAGCATTTT. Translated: CASSLQGQPQHF.

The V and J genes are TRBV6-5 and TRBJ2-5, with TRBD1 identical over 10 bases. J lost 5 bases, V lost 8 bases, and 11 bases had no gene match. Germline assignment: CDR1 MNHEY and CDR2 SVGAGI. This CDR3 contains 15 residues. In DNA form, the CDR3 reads TGTGCCAGCTACACCCCCTCGACAGGGGGCGAGACCCAGTACTTC. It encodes CASYTPSTGGETQYF.

The chain's CDR3 is CASSIGTLRTDTQYF. The CDR3 coding sequence is TGTGCCAGTAGTATAGGAACACTACGCACAGATACGCAGTATTTT. J is TRBJ2-3 and V is TRBV19; D is unclear. The CDR3 is made up of 15 amino acids. Trimming removed 1 base from V and 1 base from J, with 9 bases in between. Germline assignment: CDR1 LNHDA and CDR2 SQIVND (reference sequence).

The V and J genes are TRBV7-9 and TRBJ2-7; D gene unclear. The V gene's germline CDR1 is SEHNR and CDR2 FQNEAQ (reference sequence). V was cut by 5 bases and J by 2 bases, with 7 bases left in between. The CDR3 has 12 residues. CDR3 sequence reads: CASSAVTYEQYF. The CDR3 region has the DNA TGTGCCAGCAGCGCCGTAACCTACGAGCAGTACTTC.

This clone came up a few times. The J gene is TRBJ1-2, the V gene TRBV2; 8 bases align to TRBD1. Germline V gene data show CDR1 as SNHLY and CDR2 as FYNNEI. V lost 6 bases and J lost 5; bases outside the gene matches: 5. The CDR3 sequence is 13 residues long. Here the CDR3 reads CASRDGQGYGYTF. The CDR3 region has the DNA TGTGCCAGCAGGGACGGACAGGGATATGGCTACACCTTC.

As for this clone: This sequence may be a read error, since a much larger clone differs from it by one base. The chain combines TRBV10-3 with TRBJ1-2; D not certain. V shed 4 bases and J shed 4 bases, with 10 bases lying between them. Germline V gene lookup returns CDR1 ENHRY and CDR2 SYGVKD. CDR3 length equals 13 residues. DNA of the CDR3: TGTGCCATCAGTGGGGATATCAGCTATGGCTACACCTTC. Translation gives CAISGDISYGYTF.

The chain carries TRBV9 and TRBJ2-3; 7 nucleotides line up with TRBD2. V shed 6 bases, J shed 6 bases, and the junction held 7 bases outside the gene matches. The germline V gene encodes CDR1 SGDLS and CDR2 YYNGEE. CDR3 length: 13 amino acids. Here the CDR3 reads CASNGGSPDTQYF. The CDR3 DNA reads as TGTGCCAGCAACGGGGGGTCCCCCGATACGCAGTATTTT.

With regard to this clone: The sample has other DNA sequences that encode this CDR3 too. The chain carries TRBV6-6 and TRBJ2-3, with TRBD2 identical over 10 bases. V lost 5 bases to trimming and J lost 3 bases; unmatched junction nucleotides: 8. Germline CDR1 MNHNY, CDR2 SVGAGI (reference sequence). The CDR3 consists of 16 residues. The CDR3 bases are TGTGCCAGCAGTAAACTAGCGGGGTTGGTGACAGATACGCAGTATTTT. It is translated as CASSKLAGLVTDTQYF.

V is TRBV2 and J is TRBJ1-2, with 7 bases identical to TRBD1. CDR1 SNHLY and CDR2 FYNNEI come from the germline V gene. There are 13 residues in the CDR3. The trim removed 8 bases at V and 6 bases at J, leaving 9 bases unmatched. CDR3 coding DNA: TGTGCCAGCCGGGAGAGGGGGCTACATGGCTACACCTTC. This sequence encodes CASRERGLHGYTF.

In DNA, the CDR3 is TGTGCCATCAGTGGGGAGTGGGACGCTCGTGTAGCTAACTATGGCTACACCTTC. Residues: CAISGEWDARVANYGYTF. The V gene is TRBV10-3, the J gene TRBJ1-2; D is perhaps TRBD1 (5 bases). V was pared by 4 bases and J by 0 bases, with 21 bases between. The germline CDR1 and CDR2 sequences are ENHRY and SYGVKD. This CDR3 spans 18 amino acids.

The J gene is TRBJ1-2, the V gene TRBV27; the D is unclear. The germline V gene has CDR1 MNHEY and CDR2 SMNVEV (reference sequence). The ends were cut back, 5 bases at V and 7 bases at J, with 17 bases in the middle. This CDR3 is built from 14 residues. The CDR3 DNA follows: TGTGCCAGCAGTATGACAAAACCCGGTCGTGGCTACACCTTC. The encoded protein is CASSMTKPGRGYTF.

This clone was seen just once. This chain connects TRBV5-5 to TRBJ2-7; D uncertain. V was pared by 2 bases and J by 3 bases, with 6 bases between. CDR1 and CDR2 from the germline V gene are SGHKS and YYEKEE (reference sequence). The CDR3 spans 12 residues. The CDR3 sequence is CASSLLGYEQYF. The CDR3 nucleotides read TGTGCCAGCAGCTTACTGGGCTACGAGCAGTACTTC.

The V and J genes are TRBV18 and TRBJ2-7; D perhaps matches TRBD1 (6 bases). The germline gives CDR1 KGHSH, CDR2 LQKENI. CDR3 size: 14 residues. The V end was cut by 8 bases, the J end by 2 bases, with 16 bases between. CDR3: CASPMWTDPYEQYF. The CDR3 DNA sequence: TGTGCCAGCCCGATGTGGACAGACCCCTACGAGCAGTACTTC.

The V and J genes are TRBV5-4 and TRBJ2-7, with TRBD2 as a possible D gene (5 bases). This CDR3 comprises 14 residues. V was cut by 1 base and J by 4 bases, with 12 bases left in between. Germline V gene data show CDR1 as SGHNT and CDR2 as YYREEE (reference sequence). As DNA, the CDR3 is TGTGCCAGCAGCTTGTCAGACTATTCTTACGAGCAGTACTTC. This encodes CASSLSDYSYEQYF.

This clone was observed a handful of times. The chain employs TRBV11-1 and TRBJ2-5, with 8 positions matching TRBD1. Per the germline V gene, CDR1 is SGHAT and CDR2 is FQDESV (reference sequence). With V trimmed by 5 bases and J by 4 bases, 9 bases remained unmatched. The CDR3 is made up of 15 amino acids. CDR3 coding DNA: TGTGCCAGCAGCACCACGACAGGGGCTGGAGAGACCCAGTACTTC. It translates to CASSTTTGAGETQYF.

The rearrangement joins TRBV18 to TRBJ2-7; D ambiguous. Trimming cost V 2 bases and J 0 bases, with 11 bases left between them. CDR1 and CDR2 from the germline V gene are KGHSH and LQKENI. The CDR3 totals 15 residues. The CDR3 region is CASSPGRRSSYEQYF. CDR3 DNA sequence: TGTGCCAGCTCACCAGGGCGGCGCAGCTCCTACGAGCAGTACTTC.

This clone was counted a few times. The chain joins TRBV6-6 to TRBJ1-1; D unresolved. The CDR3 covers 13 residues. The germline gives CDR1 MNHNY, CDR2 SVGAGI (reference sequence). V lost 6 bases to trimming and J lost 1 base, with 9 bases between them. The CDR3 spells CASSPPGNTEAFF. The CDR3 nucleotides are TGTGCCAGCAGCCCTCCAGGGAACACTGAAGCTTTCTTT.

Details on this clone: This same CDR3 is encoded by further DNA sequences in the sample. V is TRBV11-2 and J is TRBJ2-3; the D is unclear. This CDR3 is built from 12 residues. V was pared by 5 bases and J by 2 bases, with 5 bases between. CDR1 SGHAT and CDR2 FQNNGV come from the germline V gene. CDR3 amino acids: CASSLDTDTQYF. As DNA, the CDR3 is TGTGCCAGCAGCCTGGACACAGATACGCAGTATTTT.